The rows below give T cell receptor beta chains drawn from one sample of a study of CD8+ T cells in alopecia areata. TCRdb's copy holds only in-frame clones and misses some; the assay was immunoSEQ multiplex PCR. Of some 82,000 clones listed, about 53% were seen once; the top ten hold just over 5.5%. The sequenced sample was NKG2D-high CD8+ T cells sorted from blood. The receptors were sampled from a human donor with alopecia areata. Each CDR3 is given with its conserved first and last residue. The D gene is left open where the match is weak. The size field is filled for only some rows; it gives once, few, many or a size class.

v_gene	j_gene	d_gene	len	abundance	CDR3aa	CDR3nt
TRBV6-1	TRBJ1-1	.	13	.	CASSEGLNTEAFF	TGTGCCAGCAGTGAAGGACTGAACACTGAAGCTTTCTTT
TRBV7-8	TRBJ1-2	TRBD1	15	.	CASSGGGQGSYGYTF	TGTGCCAGCAGCGGAGGGGGACAGGGATCCTATGGCTACACCTTC
TRBV29-1	TRBJ1-1	TRBD1	13	once	CSVTTGVYTEAFF	TGCAGCGTTACAACAGGGGTCTACACTGAAGCTTTCTTT
TRBV29-1	TRBJ1-2	TRBD1	12	once	CSVLTGGGGYTF	TGCAGCGTCCTCACAGGGGGCGGTGGCTACACCTTC
TRBV29-1	TRBJ2-3	TRBD2	13	.	CSVLAGGTDTQYF	TGCAGCGTCCTAGCGGGGGGCACAGATACGCAGTATTTT
TRBV4-1	TRBJ2-7	.	15	.	CASSQVGGISYEQYF	TGCGCCAGCAGCCAAGTGGGGGGAATCTCCTACGAGCAGTACTTC
TRBV29-1	TRBJ2-1	TRBD2	15	.	CSVDGGSGSSNEQFF	TGCAGCGTTGATGGTGGTAGCGGGAGTAGTAATGAGCAGTTCTTC
TRBV29-1	TRBJ2-1	TRBD2	14	.	CSGVAGGTYNEQFF	TGCAGCGGAGTAGCGGGAGGGACCTACAATGAGCAGTTCTTC
TRBV7-2	TRBJ2-7	.	16	.	CASSLWGSQDVYEQYF	TGTGCCAGCAGCTTATGGGGGTCTCAGGATGTTTACGAGCAGTACTTC
TRBV9	TRBJ2-5	.	12	.	CASSPNGETQYF	TGTGCCAGCAGCCCCAACGGCGAGACCCAGTACTTC
TRBV5-6	TRBJ2-7	TRBD1	14	.	CASSFGTGAYEQYF	TGTGCCAGCAGCTTCGGGACAGGGGCCTACGAGCAGTACTTC
TRBV2	TRBJ1-1	TRBD1	15	few	CASLRDSFMNTEAFF	TGTGCCAGCCTCCGGGACAGTTTCATGAACACTGAAGCTTTCTTT
TRBV19	TRBJ2-1	TRBD2	16	few	CASRYVGLADYNEQFF	TGTGCCAGTAGATACGTAGGACTAGCGGATTACAATGAGCAGTTCTTC
TRBV6-5	TRBJ1-5	.	14	.	CASSPGYGGQPQHF	TGTGCCAGCAGTCCAGGGTATGGGGGACAGCCCCAGCATTTT
TRBV30	TRBJ2-1	.	15	.	CAWSASAGPYNEQFF	TGTGCCTGGAGTGCGTCGGCGGGGCCGTACAATGAGCAGTTCTTC
TRBV28	TRBJ2-7	.	11	.	CASSRSYEQYF	TGTGCCAGCAGCCGCTCCTACGAGCAGTACTTC
TRBV6-6	TRBJ2-5	.	15	.	CASREIIGSQETQYF	TGTGCCAGCAGGGAGATAATTGGCAGCCAAGAGACCCAGTACTTC
TRBV11-2	TRBJ2-1	TRBD2	14	.	CASSLAGGYNEQFF	TGTGCCAGCAGCTTAGCGGGAGGGTACAATGAGCAGTTCTTC
TRBV30	TRBJ2-7	.	12	.	CAWSVLVREQYF	TGTGCCTGGAGTGTACTAGTGAGGGAGCAGTACTTC
TRBV27	TRBJ2-7	.	14	.	CASSLSTPGSEQYF	TGTGCCAGCAGTTTATCTACCCCAGGGAGTGAGCAGTACTTC
TRBV29-1	TRBJ2-1	TRBD2	14	few	CSGDTSGADNEQFF	TGCAGCGGTGATACTAGCGGGGCAGACAATGAGCAGTTCTTC
TRBV25-1	TRBJ1-2	.	12	.	CASSDTGGGYTF	TGTGCCAGCAGTGATACGGGGGGTGGCTACACCTTC
TRBV6-6	TRBJ2-7	.	11	.	CASSDAGEQYF	TGTGCCAGCAGTGACGCTGGCGAGCAGTACTTC
TRBV5-6	TRBJ2-7	.	15	.	CASRGPGTLLYEQYF	TGTGCCAGCAGGGGCCCCGGGACTCTTCTCTACGAGCAGTACTTC
TRBV21-1	TRBJ2-3	.	16	many	CASSPQPGPSTDTQYF	TGTGCCAGCAGCCCACAGCCGGGACCCAGCACAGATACGCAGTATTTT
TRBV29-1	TRBJ2-2	.	15	.	CSVNTRDTNTGELFF	TGCAGCGTTAATACCCGGGACACAAACACCGGGGAGCTGTTTTTT
TRBV7-6	TRBJ2-1	TRBD2	15	once	CASRLAGGPGNEQFF	TGTGCCAGCCGACTGGCGGGAGGGCCGGGGAATGAGCAGTTCTTC
TRBV28	TRBJ2-1	.	14	.	CASSYRGSYNEQFF	TGTGCCAGCAGTTATAGGGGCTCCTACAATGAGCAGTTCTTC
TRBV29-1	TRBJ2-7	TRBD1	13	.	CSVQTGVNYEQYF	TGCAGCGTACAGACAGGGGTAAACTACGAGCAGTACTTC
TRBV28	TRBJ2-7	TRBD1	15	.	CASSSGWTGNYEQYF	TGTGCCAGCTCCTCTGGGTGGACAGGGAACTACGAGCAGTACTTC
TRBV5-1	TRBJ2-3	.	15	.	CASSLAGTSTDTQYF	TGCGCCAGCAGCTTGGCGGGCACCAGCACAGATACGCAGTATTTT
TRBV29-1	TRBJ1-2	.	13	few	CSVEEPEAYGYTF	TGCAGCGTTGAAGAGCCGGAAGCCTATGGCTACACCTTC
TRBV9	TRBJ2-3	.	16	once	CASSSRYGQLTDTQYF	TGTGCCAGCAGCTCGCGATATGGACAGCTCACAGATACGCAGTATTTT
TRBV27	TRBJ2-1	TRBD2	18	.	CASSETSGGPLVGNEQFF	TGTGCCAGCAGTGAGACTAGCGGGGGGCCCCTTGTCGGCAATGAGCAGTTCTTC
TRBV12-5	TRBJ1-6	.	11	.	CASGVNSPLHF	TGTGCTAGTGGCGTTAATTCACCCCTCCACTTT
TRBV27	TRBJ2-7	.	12	.	CASSSTGYEQYF	TGTGCCAGCAGTTCGACCGGCTACGAGCAGTACTTC
TRBV6-6	TRBJ2-3	.	15	.	CASRQTLSSTDTQYF	TGTGCCAGCAGACAGACGCTCTCTAGCACAGATACGCAGTATTTT
TRBV7-9	TRBJ2-7	TRBD2	14	.	CASSLWTRDYEQYF	TGTGCCAGCAGCTTATGGACTAGGGATTACGAGCAGTACTTC
TRBV28	TRBJ2-7	TRBD2	15	.	CASRGTSGRSYEQYF	TGTGCCAGCAGGGGGACTAGCGGGAGGTCCTACGAGCAGTACTTC
TRBV4-1	TRBJ2-7	.	14	.	CASSHGGREYEQYF	TGCGCCAGCAGCCATGGGGGCCGGGAATACGAGCAGTACTTC
TRBV5-4	TRBJ2-7	.	12	.	CASSLSSYEQYF	TGTGCCAGCAGCCTAAGTAGCTACGAGCAGTACTTC
TRBV2	TRBJ2-3	TRBD2	17	.	CASTPGLAGAFADTQYF	TGTGCCAGCACTCCCGGACTAGCGGGAGCGTTCGCAGATACGCAGTATTTT
TRBV4-1	TRBJ1-1	TRBD1	15	few	CASSQDRQGGTEAFF	TGCGCCAGCAGCCAAGACCGACAGGGTGGGACTGAAGCTTTCTTT
TRBV18	TRBJ2-1	TRBD2	14	.	CASSSAGGNNEQFF	TGTGCCAGCTCATCAGCGGGGGGTAACAATGAGCAGTTCTTC
TRBV30	TRBJ2-7	.	13	.	CAWSDEGVDEQYF	TGTGCCTGGAGTGACGAAGGGGTGGACGAGCAGTACTTC
TRBV4-3	TRBJ2-5	.	14	.	CASSQSGAKETQYF	TGCGCCAGCAGCCAATCTGGGGCGAAAGAGACCCAGTACTTC
TRBV29-1	TRBJ2-1	TRBD2	11	few	CSVEGEGEQFF	TGCAGCGTTGAAGGGGAGGGTGAGCAGTTCTTC
TRBV6-6	TRBJ2-5	.	14	.	CASSSLGGLETQYF	TGTGCCAGCAGTTCCCTCGGGGGACTGGAGACCCAGTACTTC
TRBV7-9	TRBJ2-7	.	12	few	CASSLVLYEQYF	TGTGCCAGCAGCTTGGTCCTCTACGAGCAGTACTTC
TRBV7-6	TRBJ2-3	.	13	few	CASSLEFSDTQYF	TGTGCCAGCAGCTTAGAATTTTCAGATACGCAGTATTTT
TRBV28	TRBJ2-7	.	17	few	CASSPWAQGYPPYEQYF	TGTGCCAGCAGCCCCTGGGCGCAGGGCTACCCTCCCTACGAGCAGTACTTC
TRBV29-1	TRBJ1-2	TRBD1	14	few	CSVESRGPNYGYTF	TGCAGCGTTGAATCCAGGGGGCCTAACTATGGCTACACCTTC
TRBV5-6	TRBJ1-5	.	14	.	CASSFLQGGQPQHF	TGTGCCAGCAGCTTTTTACAGGGAGGTCAGCCCCAGCATTTT